A single sample gave rise to the 26 T cell receptor beta chains below, sequenced in a study of cytomegalovirus exposure and HLA in healthy donors. Assay used: immunoSEQ multiplex PCR; TCRdb lists only in-frame clones, some missing. The sample contains some 260,000 clones, around 90% of which appear only once. Sequencing was carried out using PBMCs. These receptors were obtained from a woman aged 25 to 39 in good health and CMV-seronegative.

The chain has TRBV5-5 and TRBJ2-7; TRBD2 might be the D (7 bases). The CDR3 is made up of 14 amino acids. Germline CDR1 SGHKS, CDR2 YYEKEE (reference sequence). V was clipped by 2 bases and J by 3 bases, with 12 bases between them. CDR3 sequence (DNA): TGTGCCAGCAGCTTTTGGCGGGGGCGCTACGAGCAGTACTTC. Amino acid sequence: CASSFWRGRYEQYF.

The chain recombines TRBV7-9 with TRBJ2-1; D remains unclear. This CDR3 contains 11 residues. CDR1 SEHNR and CDR2 FQNEAQ come from the germline V gene (reference sequence). Trimming shortened V by 2 bases and J by 13 bases, and 9 bases separated the two germline ends. The CDR3 sequence is CASSLIEDQFF. For the CDR3, the DNA is TGTGCCAGCAGCTTAATAGAGGACCAGTTCTTC.

A single count supports this clone. This sequence joins TRBV28 and TRBJ2-5, with TRBD2 as a possible D gene (5 bases). Germline V CDR1 and CDR2: MDHEN, SYDVKM. V shed 7 bases and J shed 4 bases, with 13 bases lying between them. The CDR3 totals 13 residues. CDR3 nucleotides: TGTGCCAGCACCACGGGGAGCGGAGAGACCCAGTACTTC. Its protein is CASTTGSGETQYF. The complete variable domain, with remaining parts taken from reference TRBV28 and TRBJ2-5, reads DVKVTQSSRYLVKRTGEKVFLECVQDMDHENMFWYRQDPGLGLRLIYFSYDVKMKEKGDIPEGYSVSREKKERFSLILESASTNQTSMYLCASTTGSGETQYFGPGTRLLVL.

Details on this clone: The identical CDR3 is also encoded by other nucleotide sequences in the sample. CDR3 DNA: TGTGCCAGCTCACCACGGGGAGAGACCCAGTACTTC. Translation: CASSPRGETQYF. The rearrangement uses TRBV18 and TRBJ2-5, with D unresolved. CDR3 length: 12 amino acids. Germline assignment: CDR1 KGHSH and CDR2 LQKENI. The V gene lost 1 base and the J gene lost 4 bases, with 4 bases spanning the gap.

This rearrangement joins TRBV28 to TRBJ2-7; the D call may be TRBD1 or TRBD2 (5 bases each). This CDR3 is 17 amino acids long. V lost 3 bases and J 4 bases, leaving 22 bases between the germline ends. In germline, CDR1 is MDHEN, CDR2 SYDVKM. The CDR3 loop reads CASSFLLGRLDPYEQYF. As DNA, the CDR3 is TGTGCCAGCAGTTTTCTTTTGGGACGACTCGACCCATACGAGCAGTACTTC.

CDR3 amino acids: CASSPRTGELFF. For the CDR3, the DNA is TGTGCCAGCTCACCACGCACCGGGGAGCTGTTTTTT. The V call is TRBV18, the J call TRBJ2-2; D remains unclear. V lost 1 base and J lost 4, with 1 base in between. Germline V gives CDR1 KGHSH, CDR2 LQKENI. The CDR3 totals 12 residues.

V is TRBV29-1 and J is TRBJ2-7; D ambiguous. V dropped 6 bases and J dropped 1 base, with 10 bases sitting between them. The CDR3 consists of 12 residues. Germline CDR1 SQVTM, CDR2 ANQGSEA. The CDR3 DNA follows: TGCAGCGTCGTGGAAAATTCCTACGAGCAGTACTTC. This codes for CSVVENSYEQYF.

The gene calls are TRBV30 and TRBJ2-7, with D perhaps being TRBD1 or TRBD2 (5 bases each). The germline V gene has CDR1 GTSNPN and CDR2 SVGIG (reference sequence). Between the trimmed V and J ends, which lost 6 bases and 5 bases, there was a span of 17 bases. There are 13 residues in the CDR3. Here the CDR3 DNA reads TGTGCCTGTCCGTGGGGGAGCAGGGACGAGCAGTACTTC. Its protein product is CACPWGSRDEQYF.

V usage is TRBV6-5 and J usage is TRBJ2-2; 9 bases line up with TRBD1. V shed 5 bases and J 6 bases; nucleotides not matched to a gene: 4. This CDR3 has 14 amino acids. Germline V gives CDR1 MNHEY, CDR2 SVGAGI. The CDR3 DNA is TGTGCCAGCAGTCGACAGGGGGGGTCCGGGGAGCTGTTTTTT. Translated, it gives CASSRQGGSGELFF.

V gene TRBV5-4 combines with J gene TRBJ1-2, with 7 bases lining up with TRBD1. V lost 9 bases and J lost 5; bases outside the gene matches: 16. Looked up from germline, CDR1 is SGHNT and CDR2 is YYREEE (reference sequence). The CDR3 is 15 amino acids. DNA of the CDR3: TGTGCCACCTTCATGGTACAGACAGGGCCTTATGGCTACACCTTC. Residues: CATFMVQTGPYGYTF.

V and J are TRBV21-1 and TRBJ2-3; TRBD1 is the table's D call, not checked against the DNA. TRBV21-1 is a listed pseudogene. The CDR3 length is 18 residues. For the CDR3, the DNA is TGTGCCAGCAGATCCAAAACGATATCGACACCTTGCACAGATACGCAGTATTTT. It codes for CASRSKTISTPCTDTQYF.

The chain combines TRBV11-2 with TRBJ2-1; D is unclear. V lost 5 bases to trimming and J lost 7 bases, with 12 bases between them. CDR3 size: 13 residues. Germline V gene sequence: CDR1 SGHAT, CDR2 FQNNGV. CDR3 bases: TGTGCCAGCAGCACACCCCAGATAAATGAGCAGTTCTTC. Residues: CASSTPQINEQFF. The whole variable domain, remainder taken from reference TRBV11-2 and TRBJ2-1, is EAGVAQSPRYKIIEKRQSVAFWCNPISGHATLYWYQQILGQGPKLLIQFQNNGVVDDSQLPKDRFSAERLKGVDSTLKIQPAKLEDSAVYLCASSTPQINEQFFGPGTRLTVL.

This chain joins TRBV18 and TRBJ1-1; 8 bases align to TRBD1. J lost 5 bases, V lost 2 bases, and 10 bases had no gene match. The CDR3 consists of 16 residues. Germline V gene lookup returns CDR1 KGHSH and CDR2 LQKENI. As DNA, the CDR3 is TGTGCCAGCTCACCAATTCTAGGACAGGGTGATACTGAAGCTTTCTTT. Its protein product is CASSPILGQGDTEAFF.

This sequence joins TRBV20-1 and TRBJ2-5; D not certain. Trimming removed 3 bases from V and 1 base from J, with 3 bases in between. This CDR3 has 11 residues. Germline V CDR1 and CDR2: DFQATT, SNEGSKA (reference sequence). The CDR3, as DNA: TGCAGTGCTAGCAGCCAAGAGACCCAGTACTTC. Translating it yields CSASSQETQYF.

The chain links TRBV7-2 to TRBJ2-7; 9 positions match TRBD2. This CDR3 region has 14 residues. Per the germline V gene, CDR1 is SGHTA and CDR2 is FQGNSA. V gave up 1 base and J gave up 6 bases; unmatched junction bases: 4. CDR3 sequence: CASSLVQREAEQYF. The CDR3 bases are TGTGCCAGCAGCTTAGTTCAGCGGGAGGCCGAGCAGTACTTC.

This chain joins TRBV7-2 and TRBJ2-5, with a tentative D call TRBD1 (5 bases). V gave up 4 bases and J gave up 5 bases, with 14 bases separating them. Germline CDR1 reads SGHTA; CDR2 reads FQGNSA. The CDR3 contains 14 residues. CDR3 in DNA: TGTGCCAGCAGCTCTGACAGTGGAAGGGAGACCCAGTACTTC. This codes for CASSSDSGRETQYF.

This clone appeared a single time. The chain recombines TRBV18 with TRBJ1-1; 8 nucleotides line up with TRBD1. The CDR3 runs 16 residues. Germline V gene lookup returns CDR1 KGHSH and CDR2 LQKENI. Trimming took 1 base from V and 1 from J; bases not matched to a gene: 5. The CDR3 sequence: CASSPRGTGANTEAFF. In DNA form, the CDR3 reads TGTGCCAGCTCACCACGAGGGACAGGAGCGAACACTGAAGCTTTCTTT.

This chain uses TRBV29-1 with TRBJ1-1; D is perhaps TRBD1 (6 bases). From germline, CDR1 is SQVTM and CDR2 ANQGSEA. The CDR3 has 15 amino acids. The ends were cut back, 6 bases at V and 1 base at J, with 18 bases in the middle. In DNA form, the CDR3 reads TGCAGCGTCCCCGGTGGGTGGACAGAGAACACTGAAGCTTTCTTT. Its translation is CSVPGGWTENTEAFF. Full variable domain (rest looked up from reference TRBV29-1 and TRBJ1-1): SAVISQKPSRDICQRGTSLTIQCQVDSQVTMMFWYRQQPGQSLTLIATANQGSEATYESGFVIDKFPISRPNLTFSTLTVSNMSPEDSSIYLCSVPGGWTENTEAFFGQGTRLTVV.

The chain is built from TRBV18 and TRBJ1-5, with D hard to call. Per germline, CDR1 KGHSH and CDR2 LQKENI. The CDR3 length is 13 residues. V lost 2 bases to trimming and J lost 4 bases, with 6 bases between them. CDR3 coding DNA: TGTGCCAGCTCACCAAAAGGTAATCAGCCCCAGCATTTT. The encoded protein is CASSPKGNQPQHF.

This clone was seen once. This chain links TRBV2 with TRBJ2-7; no firm D call. Trimming pared 6 bases from V and 7 bases from J, leaving 13 bases between. CDR1 is SNHLY and CDR2 is FYNNEI in the germline V gene. CDR3 size: 12 residues. CDR3 bases: TGTGCCAGCAGCCCTCTAGAAAGTGAGCAGTACTTC. The encoded protein is CASSPLESEQYF.

The V call is TRBV5-4, the J call TRBJ2-5; no clear D gene. This CDR3 contains 13 residues. The germline V gene has CDR1 SGHNT and CDR2 YYREEE (reference sequence). V lost 0 bases, J lost 5 bases, and 8 bases lay in between. The chain's CDR3 is CASSLGQRETQYF. The CDR3 DNA reads as TGTGCCAGCAGCTTGGGACAAAGGGAGACCCAGTACTTC.

The J gene is TRBJ2-3, the V gene TRBV1; TRBD2 was called by the table and not checked on the DNA. TRBV1 is a pseudogene. CDR3 size: 18 residues. In DNA form, the CDR3 reads TGCACCAGCAGCCAAGCCCCCCCGTGGCGGGGAAGCACAGATACGCAGTATTTT. This encodes CTSSQAPPWRGSTDTQYF.

The chain carries TRBV27 and TRBJ2-5, with D maybe TRBD1 (6 bases). There are 16 residues in the CDR3. Germline V gives CDR1 MNHEY, CDR2 SMNVEV (reference sequence). V was shortened by 6 bases and J by 5 bases, with 22 bases between the two germline ends. CDR3 sequence: CASSLRDILSLETQYF. The CDR3 nucleotides read TGTGCCAGCAGCCTACGGGACATCCTATCGTTGGAGACCCAGTACTTC.

V gene TRBV6-5 combines with J gene TRBJ2-7, with D perhaps matching TRBD1 (6 bases). The CDR3 totals 14 residues. V was pared by 6 bases and J by 6 bases, with 18 bases between. Germline CDR1 is MNHEY and CDR2 is SVGAGI. The CDR3 is CASRPTGGGFEQYF. CDR3 bases: TGTGCCAGCAGACCGACAGGCGGCGGCTTCGAGCAGTACTTC.

A few counts support this clone. The chain links TRBV5-1 to TRBJ2-7; maybe TRBD2 (5 bases). The CDR3 covers 14 residues. The V end lost 0 bases, the J end lost 2 bases, and 9 bases lay between the germline ends. Germline CDR1 SGHRS, CDR2 YFSETQ. This CDR3 is CASSLEAAPYEQYF. The CDR3 DNA is TGCGCCAGCAGCTTGGAAGCGGCCCCCTACGAGCAGTACTTC.

The V call is TRBV7-9, the J call TRBJ1-1; D gene uncertain. Germline CDR1 reads SEHNR; CDR2 reads FQNEAQ (reference sequence). V shed 8 bases and J shed 1 base, with 14 bases lying between them. This CDR3 is 14 amino acids long. CDR3 coding DNA: TGTGCCAGCCGATTAGGTATTGGGAACACTGAAGCTTTCTTT. The encoded protein is CASRLGIGNTEAFF.